What follows is one T cell receptor (beta chain) and its context. What this receptor recognizes is not known. Base qualities were left out, and no much larger clone turns up one base away. The data are from a study of cytomegalovirus exposure and HLA in healthy donors (dated by TCRdb to about 2017). Study-level background: An earlier analysis of fewer than 750 of the donors reported about 260 Gb of sequence data and about 120 million unique TCR beta sequences obtained from about 179 million T cells. An early release that covered 500 to 800 HLA-typed donors contained approximately 300 gigabases of sequencing data and roughly 84 million unique TCR sequences. The genetic ancestry cluster associated with self-reported Caucasian donors included roughly four fifths of the approximately 400 genotyped donors. The aim of the study was to test whether cataloging public T cell receptors could identify signatures of past pathogen exposure. The study used immunosequencing to profile the T cell repertoires of 666 subjects and linked those repertoires to cytomegalovirus serostatus. Along with the approximately 700-subject first cohort, a separate validation cohort of over a hundred different subjects was used. To predict cytomegalovirus infection status, the study combined high-throughput TCR immunosequencing, statistical association of individual TCRs with disease status, and machine learning. A later analysis re-examined previously published TCR beta repertoires from hundreds of donors and added high-resolution HLA genotyping to investigate patterns of TCR occurrence. The later analysis used no new phenotypic data to find candidate immune exposures, relying instead on TCR beta sequences and their occurrence across donors. To decide whether each TCR beta V gene segment behaved as functional or pseudogenic, an earlier analysis of nearly 600 of the donors relied on high-throughput TCR beta sequencing. Donor age, sex, ethnicity and CMV serostatus were collected together with the repertoire data. A later genetic analysis used genome-wide SNP genotypes for 398 of the 666 donors, treating that subset as a discovery cohort. All discovery cohort repertoires had been generated on a single sequencing platform. Both class I and class II loci were covered by HLA typing, at four-digit resolution. The number of typed donors differed by locus: 629-630 for A, B, C, DRB1 and DQB1; some 500 for DQA1; 606 for DPA1; and some 430 for DPB1. A handful of DR-DQ haplotypes were handled as single units for association and clustering because linkage in the cohort was strong. Among some 410 genotyped donors of the cohort, an average of approximately 220,000 unique TCR beta nucleotide sequences was sequenced per donor, of which 15% to 20% were non-productive. What the authors observed across the whole study: A further reported finding was that TCR beta sequences accurately predicted the HLA-A and HLA-B alleles for most subjects in the first cohort. In this cohort, only TCR beta chains were sequenced, and detectable features were limited by the absence of alpha or paired-chain data. The earlier analysis of about 600 of the donors excluded approximately 15 rarely observed V segments, including chromosome 9 orphons, because counts were too low. A cluster of highly shared sequence variants was judged likely to represent a technical artifact of the sequencing pipeline. In a later analysis, around 17,000 TCR beta sequences were associated with specific HLA alleles at a false discovery rate of 0.05. Because some donors lacked HLA typing at each locus, the association tests relied only on the typed subset. The study listed approximately 150 TCR beta chains as associated with cytomegalovirus. A later genetic analysis associated a missense DCLRE1C variant with V-gene and J-gene trimming of TCR beta chains, and an independent cohort replicated the association. Strong co-occurrence of HLA alleles, especially DR and DQ, made assigning TCR associations to individual alleles difficult. Most CMV-associated TCR beta chains appeared to be HLA-restricted in a later analysis, and the HLA associations seemed to be driven largely by CMV exposure. Presence/absence analyses assumed roughly uniform sequencing depth across donors, an assumption that may not hold. Compared with equally common non-associated chains, HLA-associated TCR beta chains in a later analysis were more clonally expanded and had lower generation probabilities. The authors suggested that the approach could potentially be extended to other disease states and immunological phenotypes. An earlier analysis of approximately 590 of the donors showed that most TCR beta V segments appeared in productive rearrangements either about 87% or about 30% of the time, which broadly matched IMGT annotations. CMV serostatus was the only immune exposure information available for the cohort. A later genetic analysis reported fewer N-insertions in productive TCRs among donors in an Asian-associated ancestry cluster than the roughly 670-donor mean. Three of the identified cytomegalovirus-associated TCR beta chains were confirmed in vitro to be specific for cytomegalovirus antigens. The classifier was reported to diagnose cytomegalovirus status with high specificity and sensitivity in both the original and validation cohorts. A later analysis found that TCR association rates varied across HLA loci, with DRB1 alleles showing the most associated TCRs and HLA-C alleles the fewest. Across donors, most TCR sequences were observed very rarely, whereas some public TCRs were present in many individuals. Correlated functional status among segregating V segments might reflect linkage disequilibrium, but an unknown experimental factor could not be ruled out. Several of the top co-occurrence clusters appeared to be linked to parvovirus B19, influenza, CMV and Epstein-Barr virus, according to a later analysis. Because the 87-base-pair reads could not distinguish some IMGT-functional V segments, including TRBV6-2 and TRBV6-3, those segments were excluded.

The library was obtained by the immunoSEQ multiplex PCR assay. The multiplex PCR relied on a mix of 60 forward primers for TCR Vbeta segments and 13 reverse primers for TCR Jbeta segments. Amplification of the CDR3 region of rearranged TCR beta genes was performed with a multiplex PCR assay on genomic DNA. Amplified TCR beta libraries were sequenced as 87-base-pair reads on the Illumina HiSeq System. Per the authors' processing: Across the 700 or so repertoires, a later analysis counted approximately 83 million unique TCR beta chains, around 11 million of which were shared by at least two donors. Raw reads were error-corrected and collapsed into unique sequences with a nearest-neighbor algorithm that merged closely related sequences to remove PCR and sequencing errors. Alignment of CDR3 sequences to IMGT reference sequences was used to assign V, D and J gene segments. Each retained sequence needed at least a six-nucleotide match to both a V gene segment and a J gene segment. Rearrangements were classified as productive when the CDR3 lacked stop codons and remained in frame with V and J, and all other rearrangements were classified as non-productive. CDR3 was defined by IMGT convention, running from the second conserved V-encoded cysteine to the conserved J-encoded phenylalanine. In an earlier analysis of roughly 610 of the donors, sequences lacking an unambiguous match to a single V gene segment were excluded. In an earlier analysis of roughly 600 of the donors, a V segment was called functional when productive rearrangements were above 56.7%, and segregating when the standard deviation between donors exceeded 5%. To diagnose cytomegalovirus status from the catalog of TCR beta chain sequences, a statistical classification framework was built. V and J gene assignment, in a later analysis, came from comparing TCR nucleotide sequences with IMGT/GENE-DB human TR gene sequences. Using the TCRdist pipeline, a later analysis assigned CDR3 sequences along with most-parsimonious VDJ recombination scenarios. In a later analysis, each TCR beta chain was defined by its CDR3 amino acid sequence together with its V-gene family, and reads without a unique V-gene family were excluded. In a later analysis, 500 to 650 highly shared, low-generation-probability nucleotide sequences were removed to address suspected cross-contamination and a sequencing artifact. For each public chain, a later analysis derived a clonal expansion index from normalized ranks of inferred template counts within each repertoire. In a later analysis, generation probabilities were computed with a VDJ recombination model fitted to out-of-frame rearrangements, and the resulting probabilities were checked against IGoR. A later analysis scored TCR-TCR, TCR-HLA and TCR-CMV co-occurrence with hypergeometric tests, applying a repertoire-size bias correction to TCR pairs. To estimate false discovery rates, a later analysis permuted the HLA or CMV assignments 20 times. In a later analysis, co-occurring TCRs were grouped using DBSCAN, with TCRdist sequence similarity added in when clustering inside HLA-allele-positive subsets. Repertoires with fewer than 30,000 or more than 120,000 public chains, plus five repertoires with anomalous nucleotide sharing, were excluded from co-occurrence clustering. TCRdb stores this immuneACCESS table with in-frame sequences only. Part of the clones is absent; in the studies checked, under half of the shortfall reflects unresolved V genes, and no reason is known for the rest. Clone size and the V and J calls come from that table; the DNA yielded D and trimming. This sample lists approximately 140,000 clones; 65% to 85% were detected once. The biggest ten clones account for around 1% of the sample.

The cohort comprised 710 or so healthy bone marrow donors. Cohort members were all nominally healthy when sampled, although unrecorded immune exposures were likely present. The donor tested CMV seronegative, placing the donor among the roughly 400 seronegative members of the cohort. A peripheral blood sample was collected from each donor, and TCR beta sequencing was performed on peripheral blood mononuclear cells. Genomic DNA was extracted from the blood cell samples with the Qiagen DNeasy Blood Extraction Kit. The CDR3 contains 15 residues, cysteine and phenylalanine counted. The entry retains the CDR3 DNA only, 45 bases that are in frame from base 1. CDR1 and CDR2, per the germline V gene (reference sequence), are SEHNR and FQNEAQ. The V end loses 3 bases and the J end loses 0 bases, and a stretch of 11 bases separates them.

Sequencing was carried out using PBMCs. The sequence was collected from a man aged 18 to 29 in good health and CMV-seronegative. The chain is encoded by TRBV7-9 joined to TRBJ1-1, with an unclear D gene assignment. The CDR3 protein is CASSFGAGMNTEAFF. DNA sequence: TGTGCCAGCAGCTTCGGCGCAGGAATGAACACTGAAGCTTTCTTT.